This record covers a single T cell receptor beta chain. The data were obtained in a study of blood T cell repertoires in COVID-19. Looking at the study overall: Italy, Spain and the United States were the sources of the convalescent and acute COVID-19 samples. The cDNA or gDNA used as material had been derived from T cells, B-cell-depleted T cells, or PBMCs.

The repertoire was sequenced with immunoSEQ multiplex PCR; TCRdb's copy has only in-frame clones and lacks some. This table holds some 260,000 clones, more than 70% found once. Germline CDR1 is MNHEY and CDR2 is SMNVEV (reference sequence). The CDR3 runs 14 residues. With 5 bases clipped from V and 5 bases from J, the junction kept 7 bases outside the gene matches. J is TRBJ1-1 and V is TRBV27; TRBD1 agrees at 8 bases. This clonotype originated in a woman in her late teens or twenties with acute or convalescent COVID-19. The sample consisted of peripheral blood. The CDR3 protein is CASSLGQGYTEAFF. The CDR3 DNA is TGTGCCAGCAGTCTCGGACAGGGTTATACTGAAGCTTTCTTT.